This T cell receptor beta chain emerged from a study of T cell clusters in autoimmune cytopenias. TRB amplification used roughly 250 ng of peripheral blood genomic DNA. TRB was amplified by touch-down multiplex PCR, primer pools A and B combined. TCRdb reprocessed the multiplex PCR reads and stores each CDR3 protein as one record, lacking DNA. This sample's table reports about 10,000 distinct CDR3 sequences. Sequenced: peripheral blood. This sequence was found in a human donor with an autoimmune cytopenia or autoimmune hepatitis (not recorded which).

CDR3 region: CASSFRGGSANTQYF. The rearrangement joins TRBV5-4 to TRBJ2-3; the D call from TCRdb, TRBD2, cannot be confirmed without DNA. The CDR3 has 15 residues. Germline-derived CDR1 and CDR2 are SGHNT and YYREEE (reference sequence).